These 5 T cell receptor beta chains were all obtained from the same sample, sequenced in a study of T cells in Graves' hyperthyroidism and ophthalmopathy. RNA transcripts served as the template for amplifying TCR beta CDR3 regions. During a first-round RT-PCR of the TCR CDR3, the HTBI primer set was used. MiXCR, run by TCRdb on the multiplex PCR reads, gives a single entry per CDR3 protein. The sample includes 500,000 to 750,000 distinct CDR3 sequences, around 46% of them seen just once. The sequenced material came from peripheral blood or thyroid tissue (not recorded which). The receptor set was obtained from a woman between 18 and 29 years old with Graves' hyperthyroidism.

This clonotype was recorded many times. As DNA, the CDR3 is TGTGCCAGTAGTATCGGAAGACAGGACTTACAAGAGACCCAGTACTTC. Its translation: CASSIGRQDLQETQYF. This chain uses TRBV19 with TRBJ2-5; a weak D match, TRBD1 (6 bases). With 3 bases removed from V and 2 bases from J, the gap between germline ends came to 16 bases. The CDR3 spans 16 residues. Germline-derived CDR1 and CDR2 are LNHDA and SQIVND (reference sequence).

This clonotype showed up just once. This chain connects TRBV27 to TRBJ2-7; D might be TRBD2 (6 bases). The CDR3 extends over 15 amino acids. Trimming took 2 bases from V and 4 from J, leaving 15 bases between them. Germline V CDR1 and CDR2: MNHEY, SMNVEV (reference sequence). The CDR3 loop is CASSLGGRGAYEQYF. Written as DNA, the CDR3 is TGTGCCAGCAGTTTAGGAGGGAGAGGGGCATACGAGCAGTACTTC.

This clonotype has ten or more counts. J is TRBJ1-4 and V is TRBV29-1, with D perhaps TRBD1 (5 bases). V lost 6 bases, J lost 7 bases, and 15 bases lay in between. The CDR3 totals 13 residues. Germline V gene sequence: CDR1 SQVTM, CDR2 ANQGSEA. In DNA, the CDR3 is TGCAGCGTCCCCGGGATGGGGGGTGAAAAACTGTTTTTT. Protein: CSVPGMGGEKLFF.

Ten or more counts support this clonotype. The CDR3 here is CSAQMGRAGAYEQYF. DNA for the CDR3: TGCAGTGCTCAAATGGGGAGGGCCGGGGCCTACGAGCAGTACTTC. J is TRBJ2-7 and V is TRBV20-1, with TRBD2 identical over 7 bases. CDR3 length: 15 amino acids. J lost 2 bases, V lost 5 bases, and 12 bases had no gene match. Germline V gives CDR1 DFQATT, CDR2 SNEGSKA (reference sequence).

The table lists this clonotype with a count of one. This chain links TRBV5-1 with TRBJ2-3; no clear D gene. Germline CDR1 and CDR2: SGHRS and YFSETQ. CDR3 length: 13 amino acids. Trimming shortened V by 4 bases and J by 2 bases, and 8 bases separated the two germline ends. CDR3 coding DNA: TGCGCCAGCAGCCTCTCTAACACAGATACGCAGTATTTT. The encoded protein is CASSLSNTDTQYF.